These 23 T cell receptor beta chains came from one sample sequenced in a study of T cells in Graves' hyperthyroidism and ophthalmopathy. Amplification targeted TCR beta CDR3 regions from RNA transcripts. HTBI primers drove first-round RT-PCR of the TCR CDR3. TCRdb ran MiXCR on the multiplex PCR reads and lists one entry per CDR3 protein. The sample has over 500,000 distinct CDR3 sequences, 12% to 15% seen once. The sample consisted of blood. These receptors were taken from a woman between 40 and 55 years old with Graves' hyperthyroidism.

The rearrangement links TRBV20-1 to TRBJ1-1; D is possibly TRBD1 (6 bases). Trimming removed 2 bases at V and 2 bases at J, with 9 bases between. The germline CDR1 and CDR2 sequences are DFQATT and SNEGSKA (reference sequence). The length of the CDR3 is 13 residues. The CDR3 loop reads CSARLGANTEAFF. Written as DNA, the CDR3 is TGCAGTGCTAGATTGGGGGCTAACACTGAAGCTTTCTTT.

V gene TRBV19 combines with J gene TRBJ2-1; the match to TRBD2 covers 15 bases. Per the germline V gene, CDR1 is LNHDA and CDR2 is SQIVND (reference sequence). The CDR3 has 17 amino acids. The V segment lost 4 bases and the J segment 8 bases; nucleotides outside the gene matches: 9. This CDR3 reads CASSTWTSGRARDEQFF. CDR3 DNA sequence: TGTGCCAGTAGTACATGGACTAGCGGGAGGGCGAGGGATGAGCAGTTCTTC.

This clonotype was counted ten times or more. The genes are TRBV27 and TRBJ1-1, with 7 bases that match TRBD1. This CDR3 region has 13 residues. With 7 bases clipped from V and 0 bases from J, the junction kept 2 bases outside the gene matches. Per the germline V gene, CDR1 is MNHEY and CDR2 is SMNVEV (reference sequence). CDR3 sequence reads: CASKGGVNTEAFF. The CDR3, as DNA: TGTGCCAGCAAAGGGGGCGTGAACACTGAAGCTTTCTTT.

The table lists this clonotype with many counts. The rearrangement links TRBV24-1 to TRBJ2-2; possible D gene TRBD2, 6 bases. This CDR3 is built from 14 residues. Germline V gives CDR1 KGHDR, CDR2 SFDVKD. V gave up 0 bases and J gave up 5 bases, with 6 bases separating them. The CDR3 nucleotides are TGTGCCACCAGTGATTTGGGAGGGACCGGGGAGCTGTTTTTT. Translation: CATSDLGGTGELFF.

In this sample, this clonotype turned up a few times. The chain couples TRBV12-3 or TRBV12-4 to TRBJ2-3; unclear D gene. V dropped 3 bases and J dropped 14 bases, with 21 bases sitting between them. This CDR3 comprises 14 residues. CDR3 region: CASSFTVAELSVYF. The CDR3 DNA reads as TGTGCCAGCAGTTTTACGGTCGCGGAGCTTTCGGTGTATTTT.

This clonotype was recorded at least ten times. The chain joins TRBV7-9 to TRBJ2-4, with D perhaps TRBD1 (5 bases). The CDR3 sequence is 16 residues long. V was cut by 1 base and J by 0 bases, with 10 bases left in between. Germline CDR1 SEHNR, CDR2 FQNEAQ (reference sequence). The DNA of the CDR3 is TGTGCCAGCAGCTTAGACCCGACAGTAGCCAAAAACATTCAGTACTTC. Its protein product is CASSLDPTVAKNIQYF.

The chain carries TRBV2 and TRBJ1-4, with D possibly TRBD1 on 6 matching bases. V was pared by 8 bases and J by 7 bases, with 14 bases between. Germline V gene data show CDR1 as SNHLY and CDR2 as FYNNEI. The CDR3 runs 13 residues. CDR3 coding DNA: TGTGCCAGCGGCGGGGGGCCGGGTGAAAAACTGTTTTTT. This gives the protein CASGGGPGEKLFF.

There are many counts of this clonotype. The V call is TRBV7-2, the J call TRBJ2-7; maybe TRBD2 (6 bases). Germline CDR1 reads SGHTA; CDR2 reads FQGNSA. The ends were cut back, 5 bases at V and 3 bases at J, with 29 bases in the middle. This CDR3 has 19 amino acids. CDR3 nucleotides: TGTGCCAGCAGCCTAGACGTTCAGCTAGGGGCGGGAAAATACTACGAGCAGTACTTC. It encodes CASSLDVQLGAGKYYEQYF.

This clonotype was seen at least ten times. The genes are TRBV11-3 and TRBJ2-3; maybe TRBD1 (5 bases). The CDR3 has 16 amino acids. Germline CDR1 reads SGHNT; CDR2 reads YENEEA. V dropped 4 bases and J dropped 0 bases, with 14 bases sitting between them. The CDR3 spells CASSSHLQGSTDTQYF. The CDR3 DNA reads TGTGCCAGCAGCTCACATCTCCAGGGCAGCACAGATACGCAGTATTTT.

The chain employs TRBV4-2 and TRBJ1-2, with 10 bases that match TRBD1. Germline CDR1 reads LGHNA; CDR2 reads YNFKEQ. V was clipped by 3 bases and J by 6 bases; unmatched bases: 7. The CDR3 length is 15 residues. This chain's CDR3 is CASSHPTGGADGYTF. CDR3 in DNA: TGTGCCAGCAGCCACCCGACAGGGGGCGCGGATGGCTACACCTTC.

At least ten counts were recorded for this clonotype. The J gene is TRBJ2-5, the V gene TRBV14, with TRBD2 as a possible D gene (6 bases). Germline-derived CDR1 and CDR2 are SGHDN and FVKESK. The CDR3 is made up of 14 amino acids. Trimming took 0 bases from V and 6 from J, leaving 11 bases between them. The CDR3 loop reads CASSQDVAGKTQYF. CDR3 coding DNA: TGTGCCAGCAGCCAAGACGTTGCGGGGAAGACCCAGTACTTC.

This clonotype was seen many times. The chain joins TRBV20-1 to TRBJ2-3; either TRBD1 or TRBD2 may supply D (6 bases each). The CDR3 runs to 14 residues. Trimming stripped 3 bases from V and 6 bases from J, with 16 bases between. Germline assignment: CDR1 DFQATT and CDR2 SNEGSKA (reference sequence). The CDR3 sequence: CSASSGGGFDTQYF. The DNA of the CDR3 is TGCAGTGCTAGTAGCGGAGGGGGATTTGATACGCAGTATTTT.

The CDR3 region is CAISWSPGDNEQFF. The CDR3 DNA sequence: TGTGCCATCAGCTGGAGTCCCGGCGACAATGAGCAGTTCTTC. The rearrangement links TRBV10-3 to TRBJ2-1; D gene ambiguous. The V and J ends lost 6 bases and 5 bases respectively, with 14 bases between them. CDR3 length: 14 residues. Germline V gene data show CDR1 as ENHRY and CDR2 as SYGVKD.

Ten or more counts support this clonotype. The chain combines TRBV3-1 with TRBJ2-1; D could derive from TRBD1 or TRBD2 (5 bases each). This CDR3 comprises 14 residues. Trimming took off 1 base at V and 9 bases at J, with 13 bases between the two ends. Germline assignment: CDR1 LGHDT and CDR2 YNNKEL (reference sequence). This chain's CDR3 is CASSQVAMRGEQFF. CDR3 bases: TGTGCCAGCAGCCAAGTGGCCATGAGGGGTGAGCAGTTCTTC.

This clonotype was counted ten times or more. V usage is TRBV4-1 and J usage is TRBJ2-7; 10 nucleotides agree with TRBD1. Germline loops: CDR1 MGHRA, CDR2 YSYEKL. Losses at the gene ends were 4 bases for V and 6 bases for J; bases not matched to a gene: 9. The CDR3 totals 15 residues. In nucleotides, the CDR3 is TGCGCCAGCAGCCCGCAGGGACAGGGGATTGGCGAGCAGTACTTC. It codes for CASSPQGQGIGEQYF.

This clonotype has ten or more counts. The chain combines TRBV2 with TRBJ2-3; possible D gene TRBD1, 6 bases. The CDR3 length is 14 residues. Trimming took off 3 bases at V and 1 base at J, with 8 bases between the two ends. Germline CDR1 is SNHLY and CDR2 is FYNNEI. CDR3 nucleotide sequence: TGTGCCAGCAGTGACAGGGGTCGCACAGATACGCAGTATTTT. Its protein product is CASSDRGRTDTQYF.

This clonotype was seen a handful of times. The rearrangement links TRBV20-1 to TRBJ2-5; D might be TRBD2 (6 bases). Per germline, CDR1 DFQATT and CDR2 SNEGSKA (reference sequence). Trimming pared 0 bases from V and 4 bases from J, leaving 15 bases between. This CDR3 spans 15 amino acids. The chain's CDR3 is CSARDTKEGIETQYF. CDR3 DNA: TGCAGTGCTAGAGATACGAAGGAGGGAATAGAGACCCAGTACTTC.

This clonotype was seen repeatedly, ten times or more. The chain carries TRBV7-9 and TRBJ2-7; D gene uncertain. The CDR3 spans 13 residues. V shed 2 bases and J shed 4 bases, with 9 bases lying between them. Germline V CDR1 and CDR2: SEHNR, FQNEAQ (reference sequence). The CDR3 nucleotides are TGTGCCAGCAGCTTACCGGTAGATTACGAGCAGTACTTC. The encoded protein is CASSLPVDYEQYF.

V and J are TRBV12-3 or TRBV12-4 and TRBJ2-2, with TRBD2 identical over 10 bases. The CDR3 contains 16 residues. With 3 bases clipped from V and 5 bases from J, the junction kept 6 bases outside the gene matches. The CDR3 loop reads CASSFSGRLRTGELFF. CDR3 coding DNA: TGTGCCAGCAGTTTTAGCGGGAGGTTAAGAACCGGGGAGCTGTTTTTT.

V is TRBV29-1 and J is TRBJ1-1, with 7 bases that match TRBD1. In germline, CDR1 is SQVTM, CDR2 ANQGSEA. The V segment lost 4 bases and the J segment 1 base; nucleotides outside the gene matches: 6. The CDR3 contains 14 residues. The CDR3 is CSVGRTGSNTEAFF. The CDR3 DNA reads TGCAGCGTTGGGAGGACAGGCTCGAACACTGAAGCTTTCTTT.

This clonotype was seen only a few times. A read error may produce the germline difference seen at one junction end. CDR3 protein: CASSLAGGDRDF. CDR3 sequence (DNA): TGTGCCAGCAGCTTGGCCGGGGGGGATAGGGATTTT. The V call is TRBV7-2, the J call TRBJ1-3; TRBD1 might be the D (5 bases). CDR1 is SGHTA and CDR2 is FQGNSA in the germline V gene. The CDR3 loop spans 12 amino acids.

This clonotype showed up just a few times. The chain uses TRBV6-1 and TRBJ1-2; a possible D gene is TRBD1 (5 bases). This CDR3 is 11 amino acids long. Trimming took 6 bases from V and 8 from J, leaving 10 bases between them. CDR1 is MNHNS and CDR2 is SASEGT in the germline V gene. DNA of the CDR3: TGTGCCAGCAGGACAGTCGGGGGCTACACCTTC. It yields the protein CASRTVGGYTF.

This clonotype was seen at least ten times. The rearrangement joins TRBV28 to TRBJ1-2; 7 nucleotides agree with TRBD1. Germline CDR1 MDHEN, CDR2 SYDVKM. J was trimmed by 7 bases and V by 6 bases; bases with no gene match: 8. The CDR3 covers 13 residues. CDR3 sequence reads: CASRGGGAGGYTF. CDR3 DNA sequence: TGTGCCAGCAGGGGAGGGGGCGCAGGTGGCTACACCTTC.